The clone carrying this T cell receptor beta chain was counted many times. What it binds is unknown. The data stem from a study of T cell repertoires in cytomegalovirus infection. Turning to the study itself: The authors relied on CMV epitopes, both recently identified HLA-C-restricted and well-studied HLA-B-restricted. An indication of both CMV infection and matching HLA type came from public TCR beta signatures.

Study-wide results and caveats: The cumulative frequency of public TCR beta families distinguished individuals who carried CMV together with the relevant HLA. What dominated the ex vivo response were HLA-C-restricted CMV-specific TCR beta clonotypes.

TCRdb fed the reads into MiXCR, producing one record per CDR3 protein. The table includes roughly 160,000 distinct CDR3 sequences, less than 25% detected once. With V trimmed by 10 bases and J by 0 bases, 3 bases remained unmatched. CDR1 ENHRY and CDR2 SYGVKD come from the germline V gene. The CDR3 is 14 residues long. The source was CD8+ T cells from cultured PBMCs, collected from culture after CMV antigen stimulation. This chain uses TRBV10-3 with TRBJ1-5; TRBD1 matches 10 bases. This clonotype originated in a human donor in good health (CMV status not recorded). Some clones in this sample may be carry-over from other donors' samples. Here the CDR3 reads CATWTGGSNQPQHF. CDR3 sequence (DNA): TGTGCCACCTGGACAGGGGGTAGCAATCAGCCCCAGCATTTT.